The TCR beta chain described here comes from a study of T cells in Graves' hyperthyroidism and ophthalmopathy. Study details: Peripheral blood was taken when the disease was first diagnosed, before any treatment began. Study observations and caveats: Ophthalmopathy was distinguished from stable hyperthyroidism by 13 V-J signatures.

This clonotype occurred many times. The target antigen is unknown. The CDR3 length is 18 residues. The trim removed 7 bases at V and 5 bases at J, leaving 20 bases unmatched. The germline gives CDR1 MNHEY, CDR2 SVGEGT. Patients were excluded because of uncontrolled infection, other autoimmune disease, pregnancy or lactation. Roughly 9.1 ml of fresh peripheral blood supplied the PBMCs. Amplification targeted TCR beta CDR3 regions from RNA transcripts. When the TCR CDR3 underwent first-round RT-PCR, the HTBI primer set was used. Each CDR3 protein gets one entry after TCRdb re-called the multiplex PCR reads with MiXCR. The table has around 600,000 distinct CDR3 sequences, approximately 14% seen once; the top ten hold 6.5% to 9%.

The TCR comes from a woman aged 18-29 years with Graves' ophthalmopathy. This sequence joins TRBV6-2 or TRBV6-3 and TRBJ2-5; 9 bases agree with TRBD2. The source material was blood. The CDR3 is CASTDSPPIAGAAETQYF. The CDR3 nucleotides are TGTGCCAGCACCGATTCACCCCCCATAGCGGGGGCAGCGGAGACCCAGTACTTC.